One T cell receptor (beta chain) is described in this entry. The data belong to a study of blood T cell repertoires in COVID-19. The V segment lost 4 bases and the J segment 1 base; nucleotides outside the gene matches: 4. This CDR3 is 15 amino acids long. Germline lookup yields CDR1 LGHDT and CDR2 YNNKEL (reference sequence). The protocol was immunoSEQ multiplex PCR, while the TCRdb copy is restricted to in-frame clones and leaves out a portion. Of 25,000 to 35,000 clones in the sample, 92% were seen once. This TCR came from a man in his fifties or sixties with active COVID-19. The sample comprised peripheral blood. The V call is TRBV3-1 (or the pseudogene TRBV3-2), the J call TRBJ2-1; 7 nucleotides match TRBD1. In DNA form, the CDR3 reads TGTGCCAGCAGCCTTCGACAGGGATCCTACAATGAGCAGTTCTTC. Translating gives CASSLRQGSYNEQFF.